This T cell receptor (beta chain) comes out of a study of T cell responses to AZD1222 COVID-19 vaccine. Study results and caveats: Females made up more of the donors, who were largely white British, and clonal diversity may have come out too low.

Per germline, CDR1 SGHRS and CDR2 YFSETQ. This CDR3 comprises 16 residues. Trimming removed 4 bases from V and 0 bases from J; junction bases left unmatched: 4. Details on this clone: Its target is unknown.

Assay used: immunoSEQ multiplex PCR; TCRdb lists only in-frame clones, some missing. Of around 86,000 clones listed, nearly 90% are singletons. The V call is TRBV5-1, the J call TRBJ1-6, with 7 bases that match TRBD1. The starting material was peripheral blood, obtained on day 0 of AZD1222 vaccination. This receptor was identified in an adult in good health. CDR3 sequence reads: CASSLTGSSYNSPLHF. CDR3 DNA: TGCGCCAGCAGCCTGACAGGGAGCTCCTATAATTCACCCCTCCACTTT.